Below, 14 T cell receptor beta chains from the same sample are listed, as sequenced in a study of T cells in Graves' hyperthyroidism and ophthalmopathy. Regions amplified from RNA transcripts were the TCR beta CDR3 regions. In the first-round RT-PCR of the TCR CDR3, the HTBI primer set was used. TCRdb re-called the multiplex PCR reads with MiXCR, one entry per CDR3 protein. Of 500,000 or so distinct CDR3 sequences listed, over 15% were seen once; the top ten hold approximately 18%. Source material: blood. Receptors were obtained from a young woman with Graves' ophthalmopathy.

The DNA of the CDR3 is TGTGCCAGCAGCTTATTTTCGACAGCTAATGAGCAGTTCTTC. The encoded protein is CASSLFSTANEQFF. V usage is TRBV7-3 and J usage is TRBJ2-1; D perhaps matches TRBD1 (5 bases). Trimming pared 2 bases from V and 7 bases from J, leaving 12 bases between. There are 14 residues in the CDR3. CDR1 SGHTA and CDR2 FQGTGA come from the germline V gene.

This clonotype appeared many times. This chain connects TRBV7-2 to TRBJ2-1; perhaps TRBD2 as D (6 bases). V was shortened by 1 base and J by 0 bases, with 7 bases between the two germline ends. This CDR3 comprises 15 residues. Germline V gene data show CDR1 as SGHTA and CDR2 as FQGNSA. The CDR3 here is CASSLGGVSYNEQFF. The CDR3 DNA reads as TGTGCCAGCAGCTTAGGCGGGGTCTCCTACAATGAGCAGTTCTTC.

This chain links TRBV12-3 or TRBV12-4 with TRBJ1-2, with TRBD1 identical over 7 bases. Trimming cost V 6 bases and J 5 bases; bases outside gene matches: 15. The CDR3 contains 16 residues. The CDR3 DNA sequence: TGTGCCAGCAGGGGCCCAGGGGGAGGGGGCGGGTATGGCTACACCTTC. This translates into CASRGPGGGGGYGYTF.

A remark on this clonotype: One end of the junction varies from germline; a read error may be responsible. V is TRBV19 and J is TRBJ1-5, with D maybe TRBD1 (5 bases). This CDR3 is built from 15 residues. Germline V gene data show CDR1 as LNHDA and CDR2 as SQIVND (reference sequence). The CDR3 is CVSSMRREINQPQHF. Written as DNA, the CDR3 is TGTGTCAGTAGTATGCGCAGGGAGATCAATCAGCCCCAGCATTTT.

A few counts support this clonotype. The CDR3 here is CGVPFVDNYGYTF. For the CDR3, the DNA is TGCGGCGTCCCATTTGTCGATAACTATGGCTACACCTTC. The chain employs TRBV20-1 and TRBJ1-2; no definite D call. The CDR3 covers 13 residues. Per the germline V gene, CDR1 is DFQATT and CDR2 is SNEGSKA (reference sequence).

The chain is built from TRBV5-1 and TRBJ2-2; weak D call: TRBD1 (5 bases). CDR1 and CDR2 from the germline V gene are SGHRS and YFSETQ. The CDR3 runs to 15 residues. Trimming removed 0 bases at V and 1 base at J, with 7 bases between. DNA for the CDR3: TGCGCCAGCAGCTTGGAGGGGCTGAACACCGGGGAGCTGTTTTTT. Translation gives CASSLEGLNTGELFF.

The genes are TRBV10-3 and TRBJ2-3; D ambiguous. The V gene's germline CDR1 is ENHRY and CDR2 SYGVKD. V shed 3 bases and J shed 0 bases, with 10 bases lying between them. This CDR3 has 15 residues. Here the CDR3 reads CAISDLTKSTDTQYF. The CDR3 region has the DNA TGTGCCATCAGTGATCTAACCAAGAGCACAGATACGCAGTATTTT.

This clonotype was seen many times. This chain uses TRBV3-1 with TRBJ2-1, with 9 bases aligning to TRBD1. J gave up 8 bases and V 3 bases, and 11 bases lay outside the gene matches. The CDR3 is 16 amino acids. CDR1 and CDR2 (germline): LGHDT, YNNKEL (reference sequence). CDR3 DNA sequence: TGTGCCAGCAGCCATTGGGGGACAGGGCAGGGAGATGAGCAGTTCTTC. This codes for CASSHWGTGQGDEQFF.

This chain joins TRBV6-2 or TRBV6-3 and TRBJ1-2; D possibly corresponds to TRBD1 (5 bases). The CDR3 has 15 amino acids. In germline, CDR1 is MNHEY, CDR2 SVGEGT. V lost 2 bases and J 2 bases, leaving 12 bases between the germline ends. The CDR3 coding sequence is TGTGCCAGCAGTTACGGATCAGGGTTCAACTATGGCTACACCTTC. This gives the protein CASSYGSGFNYGYTF.

This clonotype was counted many times. This chain connects TRBV6-1 to TRBJ1-5, with 8 bases matching TRBD1. The CDR3 sequence is 15 residues long. Unmatched junction bases numbered 9, after V lost 5 bases and J lost 6 bases. Germline values: CDR1 MNHNS, CDR2 SASEGT. Here the CDR3 reads CASSSRTGSGQPQHF. CDR3 bases: TGTGCCAGCAGTTCGCGGACAGGGTCGGGTCAGCCCCAGCATTTT.

This clonotype was picked up a small number of times. CDR3 region: CAWSLGVSTDTQYF. The CDR3 coding sequence is TGTGCCTGGAGTTTGGGGGTGAGCACAGATACGCAGTATTTT. This chain connects TRBV30 to TRBJ2-3, with D perhaps assigned TRBD1 or TRBD2 (5 bases each). CDR1 and CDR2 (germline): GTSNPN, SVGIG (reference sequence). The CDR3 has 14 residues. The V end lost 2 bases, the J end lost 0 bases, and 9 bases lay between the germline ends.

This clonotype has at least ten counts. The chain has TRBV18 and TRBJ2-7, with a possible D match to TRBD2 (6 bases). Trimming took off 3 bases at V and 7 bases at J, with 19 bases between the two ends. The V gene's germline CDR1 is KGHSH and CDR2 LQKENI. The CDR3 sequence is 15 residues long. CDR3 sequence reads: CASSPSPTTGGEQYF. The CDR3 nucleotides are TGTGCCAGCTCACCCTCTCCTACGACTGGGGGGGAGCAGTACTTC.

This clonotype was detected ten times or more. This chain uses TRBV20-1 with TRBJ2-7; D is undetermined. This CDR3 spans 13 amino acids. V was trimmed by 1 base and J by 0 bases, leaving 7 bases between them. Germline values: CDR1 DFQATT, CDR2 SNEGSKA (reference sequence). The chain's CDR3 is CSARGAGSYEQYF. CDR3 DNA: TGCAGTGCTAGAGGGGCAGGCTCCTACGAGCAGTACTTC.

This clonotype has only a few counts. V is TRBV19 and J is TRBJ2-7, with 7 bases identical to TRBD1. CDR3 length equals 14 residues. Germline V lookup: CDR1 LNHDA, CDR2 SQIVND (reference sequence). Trimming cost V 3 bases and J 2 bases; bases outside gene matches: 4. The CDR3 is CASSMTGSTYEQYF. CDR3 nucleotides: TGTGCCAGTAGTATGACAGGGTCTACCTACGAGCAGTACTTC.